One and the same sample provided the 22 T cell receptor beta chains below, sequenced in a study of cytomegalovirus exposure and HLA in healthy donors. PCR amplification relied on 60 Vbeta primers (plus 13 Jbeta primers). TCRdb's table, derived via immunoSEQ multiplex PCR, lists solely in-frame clones and lacks some. This sample has around 130,000 clones, with 82% found just once. The specimen was PBMCs. These receptors all stem from a boy aged 2 to 10 in good health and CMV-seronegative.

The gene calls are TRBV6-6 and TRBJ2-3; maybe TRBD1 (5 bases). Looked up from germline, CDR1 is MNHNY and CDR2 is SVGAGI (reference sequence). V was cut by 8 bases and J by 2 bases, with 14 bases left in between. The CDR3 runs 14 residues. CDR3 sequence reads: CASSGQPNTDTQYF. DNA of the CDR3: TGTGCCAGCTCAGGGCAGCCCAACACAGATACGCAGTATTTT.

This clone was seen a few times. The chain couples TRBV6-5 to TRBJ2-1; the match to TRBD2 covers 10 bases. Trimming at V came to 8 bases and at J to 4 bases, leaving 5 bases not matched to a gene. Germline V gene data show CDR1 as MNHEY and CDR2 as SVGAGI. The CDR3 spans 14 residues. CDR3 nucleotides: TGTGCCAGCTCGGGACTAGCGATATACAATGAGCAGTTCTTC. This translates into CASSGLAIYNEQFF.

The chain recombines TRBV18 with TRBJ2-5, with 7 bases lining up with TRBD2. Unmatched junction bases numbered 14, after V lost 4 bases and J lost 6 bases. The CDR3 is made up of 16 amino acids. Germline CDR1 reads KGHSH; CDR2 reads LQKENI. DNA of the CDR3: TGTGCCAGCTCACGTTCGGGGCGGGAGTTAGCAAAGACCCAGTACTTC. Encoded protein: CASSRSGRELAKTQYF.

This clone appeared a few times. The chain links TRBV1 to TRBJ1-3; TRBD1 is the table's D call and was not checked against the DNA. TRBV1 is a documented pseudogene. The CDR3 is 13 amino acids. The CDR3 coding sequence is TGCACCAGCAGCCAAGGACAGGGAAACACCATATATTTT. Protein: CTSSQGQGNTIYF.

The chain joins TRBV10-2 to TRBJ2-3; D unresolved. Germline CDR1 is WSHSY and CDR2 is SAAADI. V lost 6 bases and J 6 bases, leaving 13 bases between the germline ends. CDR3 length: 13 residues. The CDR3 loop reads CASSGVDSDTQYF. DNA of the CDR3: TGCGCCAGCAGCGGCGTTGACTCGGATACGCAGTATTTT.

The chain links TRBV19 to TRBJ2-7; maybe TRBD1 (6 bases). The CDR3 consists of 16 residues. Trimming cost V 5 bases and J 2 bases, with 19 bases left between them. Germline V CDR1 and CDR2: LNHDA, SQIVND (reference sequence). CDR3 in amino acids: CASSPRTARDPYEQYF. The CDR3 DNA reads TGTGCCAGTAGTCCTAGGACAGCGAGAGACCCCTACGAGCAGTACTTC.

This CDR3 is CASSQGALGGELFF. Here the CDR3 DNA reads TGTGCCAGCAGCCAGGGGGCGTTAGGTGGGGAGCTGTTTTTT. The chain links TRBV5-4 to TRBJ2-2, with 8 bases fitting TRBD1. After removal of 4 bases from V and 8 bases from J, the junction contained 7 bases not matched to a gene. Per the germline V gene, CDR1 is SGHNT and CDR2 is YYREEE (reference sequence). The CDR3 extends over 14 amino acids.

CDR3 amino acids: CASRGTSGFYNEQFF. In nucleotides, the CDR3 is TGCGCCAGCAGGGGGACTAGCGGGTTCTACAATGAGCAGTTCTTC. This chain uses TRBV4-1 with TRBJ2-1; 12 positions match TRBD2. The CDR3 runs 15 residues. Per the germline V gene, CDR1 is MGHRA and CDR2 is YSYEKL. Losses at the gene ends were 6 bases for V and 3 bases for J; bases not matched to a gene: 3.

The gene calls are TRBV25-1 and TRBJ1-2; 8 bases are a match to TRBD1. CDR1 is MGHDK and CDR2 is SYGVNS in the germline V gene. Trimming at V came to 1 base and at J to 4 bases, leaving 5 bases not matched to a gene. The CDR3 length is 15 residues. In DNA, the CDR3 is TGTGCCAGCAGTGAATGGACAGGGCATGTCTATGGCTACACCTTC. Encoded protein: CASSEWTGHVYGYTF.

The CDR3 region is CSVGDSSLPYGYTF. The DNA of the CDR3 is TGCAGCGTGGGGGACAGCTCTCTCCCTTATGGCTACACCTTC. V and J are TRBV29-1 and TRBJ1-2, with 7 positions matching TRBD1. From germline, CDR1 is SQVTM and CDR2 ANQGSEA. V lost 6 bases to trimming and J lost 5 bases; unmatched junction nucleotides: 12. CDR3 size: 14 residues.

The chain carries TRBV30 and TRBJ2-1; 9 bases fit TRBD1. Germline CDR1 GTSNPN, CDR2 SVGIG (reference sequence). The junction had 4 bases not matched to a gene; V was cut back by 2 bases and J by 5 bases. The CDR3 length is 14 residues. CDR3 residues: CAWSPGTGNNEQFF. CDR3 nucleotide sequence: TGTGCCTGGAGTCCGGGGACAGGGAACAATGAGCAGTTCTTC. Using reference TRBV30 and TRBJ2-1 for the parts outside the CDR3, the full variable domain is SQTIHQWPATLVQPVGSPLSLECTVEGTSNPNLYWYRQAAGRGLQLLFYSVGIGQISSEVPQNLSASRPQDRQFILSSKKLLLSDSGFYLCAWSPGTGNNEQFFGPGTRLTVL.

V is TRBV5-1 and J is TRBJ2-2; 9 nucleotides match TRBD2. The V segment lost 3 bases and the J segment 4 bases; nucleotides outside the gene matches: 16. CDR1 is SGHRS, CDR2 YFSETQ, per germline. This CDR3 is 19 amino acids long. The CDR3 sequence: CASSSLGLGGGAGTGELFF. DNA of the CDR3: TGCGCCAGCAGCTCGCTAGGCCTCGGCGGGGGGGCGGGCACCGGGGAGCTGTTTTTT.

This clone has only a few counts. The V gene is TRBV4-3, the J gene TRBJ1-4; D is undetermined. V lost 2 bases to trimming and J lost 4 bases, with 11 bases between them. The CDR3 is 15 residues long. The germline V gene has CDR1 LGHNA and CDR2 YSLEER. The CDR3 DNA sequence: TGCGCCAGCAGCCAATCGCGGGCCAGTAATGAAAAACTGTTTTTT. Its translation: CASSQSRASNEKLFF.

The V gene is TRBV9, the J gene TRBJ1-2, with 9 bases that match TRBD1. Germline loops: CDR1 SGDLS, CDR2 YYNGEE. The J segment lost 7 bases and the V segment lost 4 bases, leaving 11 bases of the junction unmatched. The CDR3 extends over 15 amino acids. The DNA of the CDR3 is TGTGCCAGCAGCCTCCGACAGGGGGATATTGGTGGCTACACCTTC. Protein sequence: CASSLRQGDIGGYTF.

The chain employs TRBV7-9 and TRBJ2-7, with D maybe TRBD1 (6 bases). Germline CDR1 reads SEHNR; CDR2 reads FQNEAQ (reference sequence). Trimming took off 6 bases at V and 1 base at J, with 19 bases between the two ends. The CDR3 extends over 16 amino acids. The chain's CDR3 is CASRGARSLPSYEQYF. CDR3 coding DNA: TGTGCCAGCAGGGGGGCTCGATCCCTACCGTCCTACGAGCAGTACTTC.

The CDR3 DNA sequence: TGTGCCACCAGCAGAGGGACAGGGTCCTACGAGCAGTACTTC. Translation gives CATSRGTGSYEQYF. The chain combines TRBV15 with TRBJ2-7, with 8 bases that match TRBD1. Germline V gene data show CDR1 as LNHNV and CDR2 as YYDKDF (reference sequence). V was pared by 1 base and J by 1 base, with 0 bases of the junction left unmatched. The CDR3 has 14 amino acids.

This chain joins TRBV5-1 and TRBJ2-5, with TRBD1 as a possible D gene (5 bases). The CDR3 spans 15 residues. Per germline, CDR1 SGHRS and CDR2 YFSETQ. V was cut by 0 bases and J by 2 bases, with 11 bases left in between. The CDR3 sequence: CASSLEGRVQETQYF. The CDR3 nucleotides are TGCGCCAGCAGCTTGGAGGGCAGGGTACAAGAGACCCAGTACTTC.

The rearrangement joins TRBV7-8 to TRBJ1-2, with TRBD1 identical over 7 bases. The CDR3 length is 15 residues. Losses at the gene ends were 3 bases for V and 2 bases for J; bases not matched to a gene: 6. The germline CDR1 and CDR2 sequences are SGHVS and FQNEAQ. The CDR3, as DNA: TGTGCCAGCAGCTTTGACAGGGTCCTAAACTATGGCTACACCTTC. Translating it yields CASSFDRVLNYGYTF. Variable domain in full (rest from reference TRBV7-8 and TRBJ1-2): GAGVSQSPRYKVAKRGQDVALRCDPISGHVSLFWYQQALGQGPEFLTYFQNEAQLDKSGLPSDRFFAERPEGSVSTLKIQRTQQEDSAVYLCASSFDRVLNYGYTFGSGTRLTVV.

A single count supports this clone. In the same sample, other DNA sequences code for this CDR3. The chain employs TRBV27 and TRBJ2-7; the match to TRBD2 covers 12 bases. Per the germline V gene, CDR1 is MNHEY and CDR2 is SMNVEV (reference sequence). V trimming: 1 base; J trimming: 7 bases; junction bases outside the gene matches: 11. This CDR3 comprises 17 residues. Here the CDR3 reads CASSLLGLAGGPGEQYV. Here the CDR3 DNA reads TGTGCCAGCAGTTTATTAGGCCTAGCGGGAGGGCCGGGAGAGCAGTACGTC.

The chain recombines TRBV19 with TRBJ2-7, with D possibly being TRBD2 (5 bases). Germline V CDR1 and CDR2: LNHDA, SQIVND (reference sequence). This CDR3 region has 16 residues. Trimming left V 3 bases short and J 4 bases short, with 19 bases between. Written as DNA, the CDR3 is TGTGCCAGTAGTATGCCCGCGGTGACTACAGTTTACGAGCAGTACTTC. Residues: CASSMPAVTTVYEQYF.

The rearrangement joins TRBV6-1 to TRBJ2-3; tentative D call: TRBD1 (6 bases). CDR3 length equals 15 residues. CDR1 is MNHNS and CDR2 is SASEGT in the germline V gene. V lost 3 bases and J lost 1, with 11 bases in between. The CDR3 coding sequence is TGTGCCAGCAGTGATTGGGCAGGGGGCACAGATACGCAGTATTTT. It specifies CASSDWAGGTDTQYF.

This clone has a single count. The rearrangement uses TRBV7-6 and TRBJ2-7; 10 nucleotides line up with TRBD2. Germline CDR1 reads SGHVS; CDR2 reads FNYEAQ. V shed 5 bases and J 3 bases; nucleotides not matched to a gene: 7. The CDR3 has 15 amino acids. The CDR3 DNA reads TGTGCCAGCAGCCTGGCTAGCGGGGGAAACTACGAGCAGTACTTC. Translated: CASSLASGGNYEQYF.